This record concerns one T cell receptor beta chain sequence. The antigen is unknown. The data are from a study of cytomegalovirus exposure and HLA in healthy donors. General observations from the study: Reports showed the classifier diagnosing cytomegalovirus status with high specificity and sensitivity. What a later analysis reportedly showed was that an Asian-associated ancestry cluster had fewer N-insertions than the 666-donor mean.

This CDR3 has 14 residues. V was pared by 3 bases and J by 4 bases, with 1 base of the junction left unmatched. Looked up from germline, CDR1 is GTSNPN and CDR2 is SVGIG (reference sequence). PCR amplification relied on 60 Vbeta primers (plus 13 Jbeta primers). Method: immunoSEQ multiplex PCR; TCRdb's copy keeps in-frame clones and lacks some. The sample records about 110,000 clones, around two thirds being singletons. The clonotype comes from a man aged 50 to 60 in good health and CMV-seropositive. This chain links TRBV30 with TRBJ2-2; 11 bases map to TRBD2. The sequenced sample was PBMCs. CDR3 sequence (DNA): TGTGCCTGGAGGACTAGCGGGGCCACCGGGGAGCTGTTTTTT. Translation gives CAWRTSGATGELFF.